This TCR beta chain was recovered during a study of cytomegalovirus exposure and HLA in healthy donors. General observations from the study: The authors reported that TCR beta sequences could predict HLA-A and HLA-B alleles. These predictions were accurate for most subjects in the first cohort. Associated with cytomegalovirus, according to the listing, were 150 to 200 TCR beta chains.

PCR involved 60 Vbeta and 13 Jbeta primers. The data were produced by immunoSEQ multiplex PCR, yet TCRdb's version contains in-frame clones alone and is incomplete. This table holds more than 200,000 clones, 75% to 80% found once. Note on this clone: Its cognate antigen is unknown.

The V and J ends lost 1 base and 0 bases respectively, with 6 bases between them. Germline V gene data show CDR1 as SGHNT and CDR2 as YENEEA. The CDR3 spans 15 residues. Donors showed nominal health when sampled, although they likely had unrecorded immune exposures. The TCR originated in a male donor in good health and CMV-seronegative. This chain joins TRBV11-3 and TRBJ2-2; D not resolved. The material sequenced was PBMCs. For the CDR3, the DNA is TGTGCCAGCAGCTTAGCCGACTCGAACACCGGGGAGCTGTTTTTT. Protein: CASSLADSNTGELFF.